These 24 T cell receptor beta chains were all obtained from the same sample, sequenced in a study of T cell responses to AZD1222 COVID-19 vaccine. Generated by immunoSEQ multiplex PCR, the TCRdb table keeps only in-frame clones and is missing some. The repertoire holds more than 85,000 clones, roughly nine tenths seen once, with approximately 7.6% in the top ten. The sequencing here drew on peripheral blood, taken on day 0 of AZD1222 vaccination. The receptors derive from an adult in good health.

The V and J genes are TRBV6-2 or TRBV6-3 and TRBJ1-4; 9 bases are shared with TRBD1. V shed 4 bases, J shed 7 bases, and the junction held 4 bases outside the gene matches. This CDR3 contains 14 residues. Germline V gene sequence: CDR1 MNHEY, CDR2 SVGEGT. CDR3 region: CASSSRDRAEKLFF. The DNA of the CDR3 is TGTGCCAGCAGTTCCCGGGACAGGGCTGAAAAACTGTTTTTT.

The V call is TRBV2, the J call TRBJ1-2; tentatively, D is TRBD1 (5 bases). CDR1 and CDR2 (germline): SNHLY, FYNNEI. This CDR3 spans 12 amino acids. Between the trimmed V and J ends, which lost 8 bases and 2 bases, there was a span of 9 bases. The DNA of the CDR3 is TGTGCCAGCGAGGGGCAGAACTATGGCTACACCTTC. Its translation: CASEGQNYGYTF. Variable domain in full (rest from reference TRBV2 and TRBJ1-2): EPEVTQTPSHQVTQMGQEVILRCVPISNHLYFYWYRQILGQKVEFLVSFYNNEISEKSEIFDDQFSVERPDGSNFTLKIRSTKLEDSAMYFCASEGQNYGYTFGSGTRLTVV.

This chain connects TRBV6-5 to TRBJ1-1, with 7 bases that match TRBD1. The CDR3 sequence is 14 residues long. Trimming took 8 bases from V and 5 from J; bases not matched to a gene: 11. Germline V gene sequence: CDR1 MNHEY, CDR2 SVGAGI. CDR3 in DNA: TGTGCCAGCTTCATCGGGCAGGGGGGGACTGAAGCTTTCTTT. It translates to CASFIGQGGTEAFF.

In nucleotides, the CDR3 is TGTGCCAGCAAGGAGCGGGGGAGCTCCTACAATGAGCAGTTCTTC. It yields the protein CASKERGSSYNEQFF. This chain links TRBV2 with TRBJ2-1; 8 nucleotides agree with TRBD2. The germline V gene has CDR1 SNHLY and CDR2 FYNNEI. With V trimmed by 7 bases and J by 0 bases, 5 bases remained unmatched. This CDR3 is built from 15 residues.

V is TRBV18 and J is TRBJ2-5; D is possibly TRBD2 (5 bases). The germline gives CDR1 KGHSH, CDR2 LQKENI. V was clipped by 3 bases and J by 4 bases, with 15 bases between them. There are 15 residues in the CDR3. The CDR3 protein is CASSPVGPGTETQYF. The DNA for the CDR3 is TGTGCCAGCTCACCTGTTGGGCCGGGAACAGAGACCCAGTACTTC.

V usage is TRBV7-2 and J usage is TRBJ2-3; TRBD1 is a possible D gene (8 bases). Germline assignment: CDR1 SGHTA and CDR2 FQGNSA. The V gene lost 7 bases and the J gene lost 4 bases, with 18 bases spanning the gap. The CDR3 has 15 residues. CDR3 loop: CASNDIQGGADTQYF. The CDR3, as DNA: TGTGCCAGCAACGACATACAGGGGGGGGCAGATACGCAGTATTTT.

The J gene is TRBJ1-2, the V gene TRBV30, with D possibly being TRBD1 (5 bases). V was trimmed by 2 bases and J by 7 bases, leaving 11 bases between them. CDR1 GTSNPN and CDR2 SVGIG come from the germline V gene (reference sequence). The CDR3 is made up of 12 amino acids. This chain's CDR3 is CAWSQGPGGYTF. The CDR3 DNA reads as TGTGCCTGGAGTCAGGGACCGGGTGGCTACACCTTC.

V gene TRBV5-5 combines with J gene TRBJ1-5, with D perhaps matching TRBD1 (5 bases). The V gene lost 4 bases and the J gene lost 6 bases, with 17 bases spanning the gap. CDR3 length: 15 amino acids. CDR1 SGHKS and CDR2 YYEKEE come from the germline V gene (reference sequence). This CDR3 is CASSPYGGVGQPQHF. The CDR3 DNA sequence: TGTGCCAGCAGCCCTTACGGAGGGGTCGGTCAGCCCCAGCATTTT.

The table lists this clone with a count of one. The CDR3 DNA is TGCGCCAGCAGCTTGGAGGGGCGCAATCAGCCCCAGCATTTT. Amino acids: CASSLEGRNQPQHF. This rearrangement joins TRBV5-1 to TRBJ1-5, with a possible D match to TRBD1 (5 bases). This CDR3 spans 14 amino acids. V was trimmed by 0 bases and J by 2 bases, leaving 6 bases between them. CDR1 is SGHRS, CDR2 YFSETQ, per germline. Drawing the rest from reference TRBV5-1 and TRBJ1-5, the complete variable domain is KAGVTQTPRYLIKTRGQQVTLSCSPISGHRSVSWYQQTPGQGLQFLFEYFSETQRNKGNFPGRFSGRQFSNSRSEMNVSTLELGDSALYLCASSLEGRNQPQHFGDGTRLSIL.

The V call is TRBV2, the J call TRBJ2-3, with no clear D. Germline V lookup: CDR1 SNHLY, CDR2 FYNNEI. The V end was cut by 6 bases, the J end by 0 bases, with 10 bases between. The CDR3 is 14 amino acids. The CDR3 reads CASSARLSTDTQYF. DNA of the CDR3: TGTGCCAGCAGCGCCCGACTTAGCACAGATACGCAGTATTTT.

This clone appeared a single time. The chain has TRBV11-2 and TRBJ2-7, with a tentative D call TRBD2 (6 bases). This CDR3 is built from 13 residues. In germline, CDR1 is SGHAT, CDR2 FQNNGV. Between the trimmed V and J ends, which lost 0 bases and 6 bases, there was a span of 9 bases. CDR3 coding DNA: TGTGCCAGCAGCTTAGAGTCCGGGGGCGAGCAGTACTTC. Translated, it gives CASSLESGGEQYF.

The rearrangement joins TRBV19 to TRBJ1-5, with D unresolved. V was shortened by 3 bases and J by 2 bases, with 14 bases between the two germline ends. CDR3 length: 16 residues. CDR1 is LNHDA, CDR2 SQIVND, per germline (reference sequence). CDR3 sequence: CASSISGGVGNQPQHF. CDR3 DNA sequence: TGTGCCAGTAGTATCTCTGGTGGGGTTGGCAATCAGCCCCAGCATTTT.

The chain links TRBV7-2 to TRBJ2-7; TRBD2 aligns across 8 bases. Trimming at V came to 1 base and at J to 7 bases, leaving 6 bases not matched to a gene. This CDR3 comprises 14 residues. Looked up from germline, CDR1 is SGHTA and CDR2 is FQGNSA. The CDR3 sequence is CASSLGAGGREQYF. CDR3 sequence (DNA): TGTGCCAGCAGCTTAGGGGCGGGGGGTAGAGAGCAGTACTTC.

This clone was counted once. This chain connects TRBV19 to TRBJ2-7, with D perhaps matching TRBD1 (5 bases). The CDR3 consists of 14 residues. V lost 3 bases and J lost 7, with 16 bases in between. CDR1 LNHDA and CDR2 SQIVND come from the germline V gene (reference sequence). DNA of the CDR3: TGTGCCAGTAGTATTTTCGCAGGACCAGGGGAGCAGTACTTC. The encoded protein is CASSIFAGPGEQYF. Using reference TRBV19 and TRBJ2-7 for the parts outside the CDR3, the full variable domain is DGGITQSPKYLFRKEGQNVTLSCEQNLNHDAMYWYRQDPGQGLRLIYYSQIVNDFQKGDIAEGYSVSREKKESFPLTVTSAQKNPTAFYLCASSIFAGPGEQYFGPGTRLTVT.

The CDR3 DNA follows: TGTGCCAGCAGTGACGCTGGGACAGGGGGCAACTATGGCTACACCTTC. It translates to CASSDAGTGGNYGYTF. The rearrangement joins TRBV6-2 or TRBV6-3 to TRBJ1-2; 12 bases agree with TRBD1. The trim removed 5 bases at V and 2 bases at J, leaving 6 bases unmatched. CDR1 and CDR2 (germline): MNHEY, SVGEGT. The CDR3 sequence is 16 residues long.

This chain links TRBV7-8 with TRBJ2-1; D perhaps matches TRBD2 (6 bases). CDR3 length: 18 amino acids. Per germline, CDR1 SGHVS and CDR2 FQNEAQ. V lost 1 base and J 1 base, leaving 17 bases between the germline ends. The CDR3 loop reads CASSLVVRVGRSYNEQFF. CDR3 nucleotide sequence: TGTGCCAGCAGCTTAGTAGTCCGGGTGGGGAGGTCCTACAATGAGCAGTTCTTC.

The chain recombines TRBV10-3 with TRBJ2-2; D possibly uses TRBD1 or TRBD2 (5 bases each). CDR1 and CDR2 from the germline V gene are ENHRY and SYGVKD. Trimming left V 5 bases short and J 1 base short, with 14 bases between. The CDR3 has 16 residues. The CDR3 DNA sequence: TGTGCCATCAGTCTTCTCAGGGACCAGAACACCGGGGAGCTGTTTTTT. Protein product: CAISLLRDQNTGELFF.

The V and J genes are TRBV3-1 (or the pseudogene TRBV3-2) and TRBJ1-1; D ambiguous. The CDR3 covers 16 residues. The V end lost 4 bases, the J end lost 0 bases, and 15 bases lay between the germline ends. The germline V gene encodes CDR1 LGHDT and CDR2 YNNKEL (reference sequence). The CDR3 DNA sequence: TGTGCCAGCAGCCCGAGGAGCCCCTCCATGAACACTGAAGCTTTCTTT. Translating gives CASSPRSPSMNTEAFF.

The chain is built from TRBV19 and TRBJ1-1, with D tentatively TRBD1 (6 bases). Germline CDR1 LNHDA, CDR2 SQIVND (reference sequence). V was pared by 3 bases and J by 2 bases, with 16 bases between. This CDR3 is 16 amino acids long. For the CDR3, the DNA is TGTGCCAGTAGTATCCTCAAAACAGGGCTTAACACTGAAGCTTTCTTT. Translation: CASSILKTGLNTEAFF.

The CDR3 reads CASSIRARGDRDIQYF. The CDR3 DNA sequence: TGTGCCAGTAGTATCAGGGCGCGAGGGGATAGGGACATTCAGTACTTC. This chain links TRBV19 with TRBJ2-4; D may match TRBD1 or TRBD2 (5 bases each). Trimming removed 3 bases at V and 8 bases at J, with 20 bases between. The CDR3 contains 16 residues. Germline V gene lookup returns CDR1 LNHDA and CDR2 SQIVND (reference sequence).

The J gene is TRBJ1-2, the V gene TRBV11-2; D is perhaps TRBD1 (6 bases). The V gene's germline CDR1 is SGHAT and CDR2 FQNNGV. V gave up 5 bases and J gave up 4 bases, with 11 bases separating them. This CDR3 has 13 amino acids. CDR3 DNA: TGTGCCAGCAGCCCAGGACAGATCTATGGCTACACCTTC. It is translated as CASSPGQIYGYTF.

The chain has TRBV12-3 or TRBV12-4 and TRBJ2-6, with D possibly TRBD1 on 6 matching bases. Trimming removed 10 bases at V and 3 bases at J, with 10 bases between. CDR3 size: 13 residues. The CDR3 protein is CANRVIGANVLTF. CDR3 bases: TGTGCCAACAGGGTCATTGGGGCCAACGTCCTGACTTTC.

The CDR3 loop reads CASSLVGGNSGANVLTF. CDR3 nucleotide sequence: TGTGCCAGCAGCTTAGTGGGAGGGAACTCTGGGGCCAACGTCCTGACTTTC. The rearrangement joins TRBV7-8 to TRBJ2-6, with 7 bases identical to TRBD2. The CDR3 runs 17 residues. The V gene end was trimmed by 1 base and the J gene end by 0 bases; junction bases not matched to a gene: 3. From germline, CDR1 is SGHVS and CDR2 FQNEAQ.

V gene TRBV7-9 combines with J gene TRBJ1-1; tentatively, D is TRBD1 (5 bases). Trimming took off 4 bases at V and 0 bases at J, with 18 bases between the two ends. This CDR3 comprises 17 residues. The V gene's germline CDR1 is SEHNR and CDR2 FQNEAQ (reference sequence). The CDR3 bases are TGTGCCAGCAGCTCCATGGGGGGGTACAGGATGAACACTGAAGCTTTCTTT. Protein sequence: CASSSMGGYRMNTEAFF.